The 30 T cell receptor beta chains below were found in one sample sequenced in a study of T cell responses to AZD1222 COVID-19 vaccine. The assay was immunoSEQ multiplex PCR, and TCRdb's table has in-frame clones only and misses some. The sample lists around 92,000 clones; 65% to 90% were seen once. This sample comprised peripheral blood, obtained on day 0 of AZD1222 vaccination. The receptors here all came from an adult in good health.

The chain is built from TRBV3-1 (or the pseudogene TRBV3-2) and TRBJ1-4; D unresolved. CDR1 is LGHDT and CDR2 is YNNKEL in the germline V gene (reference sequence). The length of the CDR3 is 14 residues. V gave up 1 base and J gave up 12 bases, with 15 bases separating them. The CDR3 is CASSQVPPSPELFF. The CDR3 DNA follows: TGTGCCAGCAGCCAAGTCCCCCCCTCTCCAGAACTGTTTTTT.

The chain uses TRBV19 and TRBJ1-6; unclear D gene. Germline V gives CDR1 LNHDA, CDR2 SQIVND (reference sequence). CDR3 length equals 14 residues. V lost 10 bases and J 9 bases, leaving 19 bases between the germline ends. CDR3 sequence (DNA): TGTGCCACCGATGGAGGCAGTCGCCCTTCACCCCTCCACTTT. Translating gives CATDGGSRPSPLHF.

The chain is built from TRBV6-5 and TRBJ1-4, with D perhaps matching TRBD1 (5 bases). The V end was cut by 5 bases, the J end by 7 bases, with 11 bases between. Per the germline V gene, CDR1 is MNHEY and CDR2 is SVGAGI. This CDR3 contains 13 residues. The CDR3 DNA is TGTGCCAGCAGTACGGTAGGGACTGAAAAACTGTTTTTT. Its translation: CASSTVGTEKLFF.

The J gene is TRBJ2-2, the V gene TRBV29-1; 8 bases are a match to TRBD2. Germline-derived CDR1 and CDR2 are SQVTM and ANQGSEA. The CDR3 is 15 residues long. The ends lost 7 bases at V and 0 bases at J; junction bases unmatched: 7. Written as DNA, the CDR3 is TGCAGCGCAAAAGAAGCGGGAGCGAACACCGGGGAGCTGTTTTTT. The encoded protein is CSAKEAGANTGELFF.

The chain joins TRBV4-2 to TRBJ1-2, with TRBD1 matching over 9 bases. CDR3 length: 14 amino acids. Losses at the gene ends were 2 bases for V and 4 bases for J; bases not matched to a gene: 2. Germline lookup yields CDR1 LGHNA and CDR2 YNFKEQ. CDR3 DNA: TGTGCCAGCAGCCAAACGACAGGGGGCTATGGCTACACCTTC. Protein product: CASSQTTGGYGYTF.

V usage is TRBV20-1 and J usage is TRBJ1-1; TRBD1 is a possible D gene (5 bases). The germline V gene has CDR1 DFQATT and CDR2 SNEGSKA (reference sequence). Trimming pared 3 bases from V and 3 bases from J, leaving 8 bases between. The CDR3 is 12 amino acids. CDR3 DNA: TGCAGTGCTAGTTGGGGGGACACTGAAGCTTTCTTT. Amino acids: CSASWGDTEAFF.

The chain is built from TRBV5-6 and TRBJ1-6; a weak D match, TRBD1 (6 bases). V lost 2 bases and J lost 7, with 10 bases in between. The CDR3 runs 14 residues. CDR1 is SGHDT and CDR2 is YYEEEE in the germline V gene. CDR3 in DNA: TGTGCCAGCAGCTTTGGGACACCGAATTCACCCCTCCACTTT. This sequence encodes CASSFGTPNSPLHF.

This sequence joins TRBV28 and TRBJ2-7, with 8 nucleotides matching TRBD2. This CDR3 is built from 16 residues. CDR1 and CDR2 (germline): MDHEN, SYDVKM. Losses at the gene ends were 5 bases for V and 0 bases for J; bases not matched to a gene: 9. The CDR3 DNA follows: TGTGCCAGCAGTACGCCGTCTAGCGGGTTCTCCTACGAGCAGTACTTC. Its translation: CASSTPSSGFSYEQYF.

The gene calls are TRBV15 and TRBJ1-2; tentative D call: TRBD1 (5 bases). This CDR3 is built from 13 residues. Looked up from germline, CDR1 is LNHNV and CDR2 is YYDKDF (reference sequence). V dropped 0 bases and J dropped 14 bases, with 16 bases sitting between them. CDR3 loop: CATSRDLGRESTF. The CDR3 DNA reads as TGTGCCACCAGCAGAGATTTGGGCAGGGAGTCGACCTTC.

This chain links TRBV19 with TRBJ2-3; possibly TRBD2 for D (6 bases). The germline V gene has CDR1 LNHDA and CDR2 SQIVND (reference sequence). Trimming shortened V by 4 bases and J by 6 bases, and 20 bases separated the two germline ends. The CDR3 extends over 16 amino acids. This CDR3 is CASSTNPGLPYDTQYF. The CDR3 coding sequence is TGTGCCAGTAGTACCAATCCGGGACTCCCCTACGATACGCAGTATTTT.

The chain uses TRBV7-2 and TRBJ2-5; D might be TRBD2 (7 bases). The CDR3 covers 16 residues. Trimming stripped 5 bases from V and 5 bases from J, with 21 bases between. Germline assignment: CDR1 SGHTA and CDR2 FQGNSA. CDR3 amino acids: CASSPRVAGARETQYF. DNA of the CDR3: TGTGCCAGCAGCCCACGGGTGGCGGGGGCGAGGGAGACCCAGTACTTC. Full variable domain (missing parts from reference TRBV7-2 and TRBJ2-5): GAGVSQSPSNKVTEKGKDVELRCDPISGHTALYWYRQSLGQGLEFLIYFQGNSAPDKSGLPSDRFSAERTGGSVSTLTIQRTQQEDSAVYLCASSPRVAGARETQYFGPGTRLLVL.

J is TRBJ2-5 and V is TRBV2; weak D call: TRBD2 (5 bases). Germline loops: CDR1 SNHLY, CDR2 FYNNEI. Trimming stripped 4 bases from V and 3 bases from J, with 6 bases between. The CDR3 is made up of 12 amino acids. The CDR3 nucleotides read TGTGCCAGCAGTGTACTAGAAGAGACCCAGTACTTC. It codes for CASSVLEETQYF. Full variable domain (missing parts from reference TRBV2 and TRBJ2-5): EPEVTQTPSHQVTQMGQEVILRCVPISNHLYFYWYRQILGQKVEFLVSFYNNEISEKSEIFDDQFSVERPDGSNFTLKIRSTKLEDSAMYFCASSVLEETQYFGPGTRLLVL.

The CDR3: CASSQDSLAGGLAYEQYF. The DNA of the CDR3 is TGCGCCAGCAGCCAAGATTCACTAGCGGGAGGTCTTGCCTACGAGCAGTACTTC. The chain couples TRBV4-1 to TRBJ2-7; 12 bases fit TRBD2. This CDR3 region has 18 residues. Germline CDR1 is MGHRA and CDR2 is YSYEKL. Trimming took 0 bases from V and 2 from J; bases not matched to a gene: 8.

The CDR3: CSASMSPHLMNTEAFF. CDR3 sequence (DNA): TGCAGTGCTAGTATGAGCCCCCATCTCATGAACACTGAAGCTTTCTTT. This sequence joins TRBV20-1 and TRBJ1-1; D is unclear. Germline CDR1 and CDR2: DFQATT and SNEGSKA (reference sequence). The V end lost 3 bases, the J end lost 0 bases, and 17 bases lay between the germline ends. This CDR3 has 16 residues.

V is TRBV5-1 and J is TRBJ1-2, with 7 nucleotides matching TRBD1. J was trimmed by 4 bases and V by 3 bases; bases with no gene match: 6. This CDR3 spans 14 amino acids. Per germline, CDR1 SGHRS and CDR2 YFSETQ. The CDR3 sequence: CASSSQQGSYGYTF. The CDR3 region has the DNA TGCGCCAGCAGCTCACAACAGGGGTCCTATGGCTACACCTTC. The full variable domain, rest sourced from reference TRBV5-1 and TRBJ1-2, is KAGVTQTPRYLIKTRGQQVTLSCSPISGHRSVSWYQQTPGQGLQFLFEYFSETQRNKGNFPGRFSGRQFSNSRSEMNVSTLELGDSALYLCASSSQQGSYGYTFGSGTRLTVV.

V and J are TRBV19 and TRBJ1-1; a weak D match, TRBD1 (6 bases). V was pared by 8 bases and J by 0 bases, with 13 bases between. The V gene's germline CDR1 is LNHDA and CDR2 SQIVND (reference sequence). This CDR3 region has 14 residues. The CDR3 DNA reads as TGTGCCAGTTACGAGGGGGGTATGAACACTGAAGCTTTCTTT. Residues: CASYEGGMNTEAFF.

This chain uses TRBV7-9 with TRBJ2-7, with D perhaps given as TRBD1 or TRBD2 (5 bases each). The germline V gene has CDR1 SEHNR and CDR2 FQNEAQ (reference sequence). The V gene lost 5 bases and the J gene lost 3 bases, with 14 bases spanning the gap. CDR3 length equals 14 residues. CDR3 DNA: TGTGCCAGCAGCCCCTCCGGGACCGACTACGAGCAGTACTTC. Its translation is CASSPSGTDYEQYF.

The V call is TRBV12-5, the J call TRBJ2-5, with 7 bases that match TRBD2. CDR1 is LGHNT, CDR2 FRNRAP, per germline. Trimming removed 7 bases from V and 5 bases from J; junction bases left unmatched: 7. The CDR3 extends over 13 amino acids. In DNA, the CDR3 is TGTGCTAGTGCCCACGGACTAGAGGAGACCCAGTACTTC. It encodes CASAHGLEETQYF.

The chain couples TRBV7-9 to TRBJ1-4; unclear D gene. Trimming pared 3 bases from V and 6 bases from J, leaving 11 bases between. CDR1 is SEHNR and CDR2 is FQNEAQ in the germline V gene (reference sequence). The CDR3 covers 14 residues. The CDR3 reads CASSLFQDYEKLFF. The DNA for the CDR3 is TGTGCCAGCAGCTTGTTCCAGGACTATGAAAAACTGTTTTTT. Combining the CDR3 with reference TRBV7-9 and TRBJ1-4 gives the whole variable domain DTGVSQNPRHKITKRGQNVTFRCDPISEHNRLYWYRQTLGQGPEFLTYFQNEAQLEKSRLLSDRFSAERPKGSFSTLEIQRTEQGDSAMYLCASSLFQDYEKLFFGSGTQLSVL.

The chain uses TRBV30 and TRBJ1-3, with 8 bases lining up with TRBD1. Germline CDR1 and CDR2: GTSNPN and SVGIG (reference sequence). The ends lost 4 bases at V and 7 bases at J; junction bases unmatched: 9. The CDR3 sequence is 14 residues long. The CDR3 sequence: CAWTKDRARNTIYF. CDR3 DNA sequence: TGTGCCTGGACCAAGGACAGGGCGAGGAACACCATATATTTT.

J is TRBJ1-2 and V is TRBV10-3, with 10 bases that match TRBD1. V was pared by 2 bases and J by 3 bases, with 0 bases of the junction left unmatched. The V gene's germline CDR1 is ENHRY and CDR2 SYGVKD. The CDR3 is made up of 14 amino acids. The CDR3 DNA follows: TGTGCCATCAGTGAGGGACAGGGGGACTATGGCTACACCTTC. Protein sequence: CAISEGQGDYGYTF.

Here the CDR3 DNA reads TGTGCCAGTAGCCTCGGGGGCTATCTATTGTTCTTC. Its translation is CASSLGGYLLFF. This rearrangement joins TRBV19 to TRBJ2-1; TRBD1 or TRBD2 may be the D gene (6 bases each). The germline CDR1 and CDR2 sequences are LNHDA and SQIVND (reference sequence). The CDR3 length is 12 residues. Trimming pared 6 bases from V and 15 bases from J, leaving 18 bases between.

The rearrangement uses TRBV5-1 and TRBJ2-1; D is ambiguous. The length of the CDR3 is 13 residues. The germline CDR1 and CDR2 sequences are SGHRS and YFSETQ. Trimming left V 0 bases short and J 8 bases short, with 9 bases between. CDR3 in DNA: TGCGCCAGCAGCTTGGCCGGGTCGGATGAGCAGTTCTTC. This codes for CASSLAGSDEQFF.

V is TRBV5-1 and J is TRBJ1-1; the D gene is possibly TRBD1 (6 bases). Germline V gene data show CDR1 as SGHRS and CDR2 as YFSETQ. There are 14 residues in the CDR3. The ends were cut back, 0 bases at V and 4 bases at J, with 10 bases in the middle. The CDR3 DNA sequence: TGCGCCAGCAGCTTGGCAGGGGATTTCACTGAAGCTTTCTTT. It is translated as CASSLAGDFTEAFF.

Only a few counts were recorded for this clone. V usage is TRBV5-8 and J usage is TRBJ1-6; 8 bases map to TRBD1. CDR3 size: 15 residues. The germline CDR1 and CDR2 sequences are SGHTS and YDEGEE. The V gene end was trimmed by 7 bases and the J gene end by 2 bases; junction bases not matched to a gene: 5. The CDR3 DNA reads as TGTGCCAGCTCCTCGGACAGGGCCTATAATTCACCCCTCCACTTT. This translates into CASSSDRAYNSPLHF.

This clone was counted a single time. Its ends do not fully match the called genes, so a read error is possible. The rearrangement links TRBV28 to TRBJ2-2; tentative D call: TRBD1 (6 bases). This CDR3 contains 14 residues. Germline CDR1 MDHEN, CDR2 SYDVKM. CDR3 residues: CASSRGSTTRELFF. The CDR3 DNA reads TGTGCCAGCAGTAGGGGGTCTACCACCAGGGAGCTGTTTTTT.

The CDR3 sequence is CASSPVAGGPNTQYF. DNA of the CDR3: TGTGCCAGCAGCCCAGTAGCGGGAGGGCCGAATACGCAGTATTTT. The chain links TRBV5-6 to TRBJ2-3; 11 bases map to TRBD2. The V segment lost 4 bases and the J segment 7 bases; nucleotides outside the gene matches: 8. Germline CDR1 is SGHDT and CDR2 is YYEEEE. The CDR3 loop spans 15 amino acids.

The V and J genes are TRBV3-1 (or the pseudogene TRBV3-2) and TRBJ2-2, with D uncertain. The CDR3 loop spans 12 amino acids. Trimming took off 1 base at V and 6 bases at J, with 3 bases between the two ends. Germline V gives CDR1 LGHDT, CDR2 YNNKEL (reference sequence). The CDR3 spells CASSQVPGELFF. The DNA for the CDR3 is TGTGCCAGCAGCCAAGTCCCCGGGGAGCTGTTTTTT.

The genes are TRBV9 and TRBJ1-6; perhaps TRBD1 as D (6 bases). The CDR3 consists of 15 residues. The V gene lost 4 bases and the J gene lost 8 bases, with 16 bases spanning the gap. Germline CDR1 reads SGDLS; CDR2 reads YYNGEE. The CDR3 region is CASSFTGSGDSPLHF. The CDR3 nucleotides are TGTGCCAGCAGCTTTACAGGGAGTGGCGATTCACCCCTCCACTTT.

This clone has only one observation. The chain is built from TRBV11-2 and TRBJ2-7, with D perhaps TRBD2 (6 bases). The CDR3 contains 14 residues. Germline CDR1 SGHAT, CDR2 FQNNGV. V lost 2 bases and J lost 2, with 10 bases in between. In DNA, the CDR3 is TGTGCCAGCAGCTTAACTAGCCCTACCTACGAGCAGTACTTC. Its protein is CASSLTSPTYEQYF. Supplemented by reference TRBV11-2 and TRBJ2-7, the full variable domain reads EAGVAQSPRYKIIEKRQSVAFWCNPISGHATLYWYQQILGQGPKLLIQFQNNGVVDDSQLPKDRFSAERLKGVDSTLKIQPAKLEDSAVYLCASSLTSPTYEQYFGPGTRLTVT.